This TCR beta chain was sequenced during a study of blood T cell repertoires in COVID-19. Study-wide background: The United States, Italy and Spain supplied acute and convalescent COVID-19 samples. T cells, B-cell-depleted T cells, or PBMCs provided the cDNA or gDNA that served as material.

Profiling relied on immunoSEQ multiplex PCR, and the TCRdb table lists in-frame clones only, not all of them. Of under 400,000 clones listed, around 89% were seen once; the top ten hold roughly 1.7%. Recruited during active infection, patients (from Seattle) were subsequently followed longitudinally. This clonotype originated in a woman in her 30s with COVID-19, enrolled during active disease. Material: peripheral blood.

CDR3: CASSPPGQGGTEAFF. In DNA, the CDR3 is TGTGCCAGCAGCCCCCCGGGACAGGGAGGAACTGAAGCTTTCTTT. The V gene is TRBV5-4, the J gene TRBJ1-1; 9 bases align to TRBD1. The J segment lost 5 bases and the V segment lost 4 bases, leaving 9 bases of the junction unmatched. The V gene's germline CDR1 is SGHNT and CDR2 YYREEE (reference sequence). The CDR3 loop spans 15 amino acids.